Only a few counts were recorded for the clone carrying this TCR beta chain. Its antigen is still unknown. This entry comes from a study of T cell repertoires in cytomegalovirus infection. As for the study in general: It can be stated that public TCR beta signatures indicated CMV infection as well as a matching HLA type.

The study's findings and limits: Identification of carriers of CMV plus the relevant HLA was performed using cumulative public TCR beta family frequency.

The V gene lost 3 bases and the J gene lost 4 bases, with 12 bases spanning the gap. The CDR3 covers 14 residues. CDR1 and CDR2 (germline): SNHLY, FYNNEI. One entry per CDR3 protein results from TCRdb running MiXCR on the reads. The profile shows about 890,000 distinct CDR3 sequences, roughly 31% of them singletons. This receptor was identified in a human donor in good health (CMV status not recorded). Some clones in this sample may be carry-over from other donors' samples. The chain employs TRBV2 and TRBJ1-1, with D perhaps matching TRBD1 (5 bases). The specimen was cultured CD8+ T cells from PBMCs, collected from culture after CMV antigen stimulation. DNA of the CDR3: TGTGCCAGCAGTGATGGCGGGGGAATCACTGAAGCTTTCTTT. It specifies CASSDGGGITEAFF.